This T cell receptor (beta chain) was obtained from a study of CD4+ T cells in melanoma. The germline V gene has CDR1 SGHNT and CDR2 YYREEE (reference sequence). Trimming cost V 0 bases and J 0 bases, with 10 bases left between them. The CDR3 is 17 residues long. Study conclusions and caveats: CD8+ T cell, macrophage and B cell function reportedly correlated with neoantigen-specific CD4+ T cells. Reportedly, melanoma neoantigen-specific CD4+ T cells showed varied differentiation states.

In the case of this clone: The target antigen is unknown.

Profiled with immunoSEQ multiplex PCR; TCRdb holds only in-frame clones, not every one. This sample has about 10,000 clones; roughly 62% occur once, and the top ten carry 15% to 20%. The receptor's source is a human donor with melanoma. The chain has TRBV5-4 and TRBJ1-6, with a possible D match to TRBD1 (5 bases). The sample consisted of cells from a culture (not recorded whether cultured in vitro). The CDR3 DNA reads TGTGCCAGCAGCTTGGGGGGGGGAAGCTCCTATAATTCACCCCTCCACTTT. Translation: CASSLGGGSSYNSPLHF.